This is a list of T cell receptor beta chains from one sample in a study of cytomegalovirus exposure and HLA in healthy donors. Assay used: immunoSEQ multiplex PCR; TCRdb lists only in-frame clones, some missing. In the table there are roughly 160,000 clones, about 79% of which are singletons. Sequencing was done on a sample of PBMCs. The receptors derive from a man aged 50 or older in good health and CMV-seropositive. The CDR3 runs from the conserved cysteine through the conserved F or W. A D gene is named only where the DNA matches it firmly. For some rows the clone size is stated as once, few or many, or as a class when expanded; others skip it.

v_gene,abundance,j_gene,d_gene,CDR3aa,CDR3nt
TRBV28,few,TRBJ1-2,NA,CASSLWGYYGYTF,TGTGCCAGCAGTTTATGGGGCTACTATGGCTACACCTTC
TRBV18,NA,TRBJ1-2,TRBD1,CASSPGQGHSYGYTF,TGTGCCAGCTCGCCCGGACAGGGTCATAGCTATGGCTACACCTTC
TRBV18,NA,TRBJ2-3,TRBD2,CASSPPRGVSTDTQYF,TGTGCCAGCTCACCACCACGGGGGGTTAGCACAGATACGCAGTATTTT
TRBV5-1,NA,TRBJ2-6,TRBD1,CASSFNYRWDRVSGANVLTF,TGCGCCAGCAGCTTCAACTACCGTTGGGACAGGGTGTCAGGGGCCAACGTCCTGACTTTC
TRBV7-3,NA,TRBJ2-1,NA,CASSLTGLPFNEQFF,TGTGCCAGCAGCTTAACTGGACTACCATTTAATGAGCAGTTCTTC
TRBV5-1,few,TRBJ2-1,TRBD2,CASSSVAGATYNEQFF,TGCGCCAGCAGCTCAGTAGCGGGGGCGACCTACAATGAGCAGTTCTTC
TRBV4-3,NA,TRBJ2-5,TRBD2,CASSKDRTSVETQYF,TGCGCCAGCAGTAAAGACCGGACTAGCGTTGAGACCCAGTACTTC
TRBV7-2,NA,TRBJ2-7,NA,CASSLSGSAYEQYF,TGTGCCAGCAGCTTGTCGGGGAGCGCCTACGAGCAGTACTTC
TRBV11-2,NA,TRBJ1-1,NA,CASSLSSGFATEAFF,TGTGCCAGCAGCCTGTCCTCAGGGTTTGCCACTGAAGCTTTCTTT
TRBV28,NA,TRBJ1-5,TRBD1,CASSPQGAGNQPQHF,TGTGCCAGCAGCCCACAGGGGGCTGGCAATCAGCCCCAGCATTTT
TRBV5-1,NA,TRBJ1-3,TRBD1,CASSLEGQYSGNTIYF,TGCGCCAGCAGCTTGGAGGGACAGTACTCTGGAAACACCATATATTTT
TRBV6-1,once,TRBJ2-3,TRBD1,CASSIDRGSTDTQYF,TGTGCCAGCAGTATCGACAGGGGTAGCACAGATACGCAGTATTTT
TRBV6-6,NA,TRBJ1-5,TRBD1,CASSTDRGANQPQHF,TGTGCCAGCAGTACGGACAGGGGTGCCAATCAGCCCCAGCATTTT
TRBV27,NA,TRBJ1-2,TRBD1,CASSLLAGQGQIYGHTF,TGTGCCAGCAGTTTACTCGCGGGCCAGGGACAGATTTATGGCCACACCTTC
TRBV7-3,NA,TRBJ2-3,NA,CASSLFGRLDSTDTQYF,TGTGCCAGCAGCTTATTTGGGAGATTGGATAGCACAGATACGCAGTATTTT
TRBV5-1,NA,TRBJ1-5,TRBD1,CASSFDRGQPQHF,TGCGCCAGCAGCTTCGACAGGGGACAGCCCCAGCATTTT
TRBV27,NA,TRBJ2-1,TRBD1,CASSTSGTAPYYNEQFF,TGTGCCAGCAGTACGTCCGGGACAGCGCCCTACTACAATGAGCAGTTCTTC
TRBV28,few,TRBJ1-2,TRBD1,CASSYRGYGYTF,TGTGCCAGCAGTTACAGGGGCTATGGCTACACCTTC
TRBV7-9,NA,TRBJ1-1,TRBD1,CASSSGTGTEAFF,TGTGCCAGCAGCTCCGGGACAGGCACTGAAGCTTTCTTT
TRBV6-5,NA,TRBJ2-5,NA,CASSYAPGQETQYF,TGTGCCAGCAGTTACGCCCCGGGACAAGAGACCCAGTACTTC
TRBV6-6,once,TRBJ1-2,NA,CASSSNRDTSDYGYTF,TGTGCCAGCAGCTCTAACCGGGACACCTCCGACTATGGCTACACCTTC
TRBV2,NA,TRBJ2-6,NA,CASRRVNSGANVLTF,TGTGCCAGCAGGCGCGTTAACTCTGGGGCCAACGTCCTGACTTTC
TRBV18,NA,TRBJ1-2,NA,CASSSMSYGYTF,TGTGCCAGCTCATCCATGTCCTATGGCTACACCTTC
TRBV10-3,NA,TRBJ2-3,NA,CAISESAIITDTQYF,TGTGCCATCAGTGAGTCGGCAATTATCACAGATACGCAGTATTTT
TRBV18,NA,TRBJ1-2,NA,CASSPGLDYGYTF,TGTGCCAGCTCACCGGGACTGGACTATGGCTACACCTTC
TRBV27,NA,TRBJ1-1,NA,CASSLPRGGPNTEAFF,TGTGCCAGCAGTTTACCCCGGGGGGGGCCGAACACTGAAGCTTTCTTT
TRBV7-9,NA,TRBJ2-1,TRBD2,CASSLVRGDSYNEQFF,TGTGCCAGCAGCTTAGTGCGGGGGGACTCCTACAATGAGCAGTTCTTC
TRBV19,NA,TRBJ2-7,NA,CASSEQGLREQYF,TGTGCCAGTAGTGAACAGGGTCTTCGGGAGCAGTACTTC
TRBV9,once,TRBJ1-4,NA,CASSAEIQVQGEKLFF,TGTGCCAGCAGCGCGGAAATACAAGTTCAGGGTGAAAAACTGTTTTTT
TRBV5-1,few,TRBJ2-7,NA,CASSLQGIEQYF,TGCGCCAGCAGCTTGCAGGGAATTGAGCAGTACTTC
TRBV6-6,NA,TRBJ1-5,TRBD1,CASTDRGNNQPQHF,TGTGCCAGCACCGACAGGGGAAACAATCAGCCCCAGCATTTT
TRBV25-1,NA,TRBJ1-4,NA,CASSEIGTGNEKLFF,TGTGCCAGCAGTGAAATCGGCACGGGGAATGAAAAACTGTTTTTT
TRBV28,NA,TRBJ2-7,TRBD1,CASQDRTGYEQYF,TGTGCCAGCCAGGACAGGACCGGGTACGAGCAGTACTTC